The sequence of this T cell receptor (beta chain) was determined in a study of Ad26.COV2.S vaccination and SARS-CoV-2 variants. Background on the study: Trial arm assignment for the donor was COV1001 Ad26.COV2.S.

Specified treatment: around 19 received Ad26.COV2.S at low or high dose, single or two shots; five or six received placebo; per-sample allocation not given. Sampling was done on day 63 after the first vaccine or placebo injection. Study conclusions and caveats: Placebo recipients and vaccine recipients were similar in non-spike TCR breadth.

As regards this clone: No antigen is known for it.

The J segment lost 4 bases and the V segment lost 7 bases, leaving 6 bases of the junction unmatched. This CDR3 is built from 14 residues. Germline CDR1 reads MNHEY; CDR2 reads SVGAGI. TCRdb's copy holds only in-frame clones and misses some; the assay was immunoSEQ multiplex PCR. The sample has some 340,000 clones, around 81% seen once. The gene calls are TRBV6-5 and TRBJ1-2; 10 bases are a match to TRBD1. The input for sequencing was peripheral blood, taken in a trial of Ad26.COV2.S vaccine versus placebo. This clonotype originated in a person between 18 and 65 years old who received the Ad26.COV2.S COVID-19 vaccine or a placebo. The CDR3 sequence is CASIGTGEGYGYTF. For the CDR3, the DNA is TGTGCCAGCATAGGGACAGGGGAAGGCTATGGCTACACCTTC.